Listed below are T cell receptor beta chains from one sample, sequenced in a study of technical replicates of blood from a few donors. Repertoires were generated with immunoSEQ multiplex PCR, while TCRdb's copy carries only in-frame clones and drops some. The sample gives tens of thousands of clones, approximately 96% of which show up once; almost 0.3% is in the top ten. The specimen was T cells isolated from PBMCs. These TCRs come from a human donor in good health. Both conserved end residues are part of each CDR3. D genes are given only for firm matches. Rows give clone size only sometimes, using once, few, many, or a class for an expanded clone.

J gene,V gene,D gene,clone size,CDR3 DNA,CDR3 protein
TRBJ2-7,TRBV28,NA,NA,TGTGCCAGCAATAGATACCCCACCCCTACAGAGAGGGTGCAGTACTTC,CASNRYPTPTERVQYF
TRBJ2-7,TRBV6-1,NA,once,TGTGCCAGCATTCAGGACACCCTTCCCTACGAGCAGTACTTC,CASIQDTLPYEQYF
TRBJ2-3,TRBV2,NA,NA,TGTGCCAGCAGCCCAGAAACCGGGAGCACAGATACGCAGTATTTT,CASSPETGSTDTQYF
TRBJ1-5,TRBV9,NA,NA,TGTGCCAGCAGCCGCACAGGGTGGAATCAGCCCCAGCATTTT,CASSRTGWNQPQHF
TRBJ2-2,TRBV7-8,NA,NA,TGTGCCAGCAGCTTAGCGTGGCCAGACACCGGGGAGCTGTTTTTT,CASSLAWPDTGELFF
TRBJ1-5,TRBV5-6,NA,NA,TGTGCCAGCAGCTTTTTGGCGGCAGGGAATCAGCCCCAGCATTTT,CASSFLAAGNQPQHF
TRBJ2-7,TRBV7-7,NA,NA,TGTGCTAGCAGCTTAGATGTAGCAGGGTACGAGCAGTACTTC,CASSLDVAGYEQYF
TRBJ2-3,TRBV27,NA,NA,TGTGCCAGCATCTCCGGGGTATGGGGCACAGATACGCAGTATTTT,CASISGVWGTDTQYF
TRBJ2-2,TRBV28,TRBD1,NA,TGTGCCAGCATGACAGGGGGCACCGGGGAGCTGTTTTTT,CASMTGGTGELFF
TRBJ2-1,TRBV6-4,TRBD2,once,TGTGCCAGCAGCATACTAGCGGGAGAAAACAATGAGCAGTTCTTC,CASSILAGENNEQFF
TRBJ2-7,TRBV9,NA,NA,TGTGCCAGCAGCGTCCCGGCGGGCGGGAAGCCCTACGAGCAGTACTTC,CASSVPAGGKPYEQYF
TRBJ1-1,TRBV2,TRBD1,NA,TGTGCCAGCAGCCAGGGGGCTCCCCCGAACACTGAAGCTTTCTTT,CASSQGAPPNTEAFF
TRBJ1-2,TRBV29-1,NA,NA,TGCAGCGTTGAAGCGGGTAATGGCTACACCTTC,CSVEAGNGYTF
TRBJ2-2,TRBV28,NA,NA,TGTGCCAGCAGTTTTCTCCGGGAGTACAACGCCGGGGAGCTGTTTTTT,CASSFLREYNAGELFF
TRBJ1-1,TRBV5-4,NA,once,TGTGCCAGCAGCGTGGCCCAGGACACTGAAGCTTTCTTT,CASSVAQDTEAFF